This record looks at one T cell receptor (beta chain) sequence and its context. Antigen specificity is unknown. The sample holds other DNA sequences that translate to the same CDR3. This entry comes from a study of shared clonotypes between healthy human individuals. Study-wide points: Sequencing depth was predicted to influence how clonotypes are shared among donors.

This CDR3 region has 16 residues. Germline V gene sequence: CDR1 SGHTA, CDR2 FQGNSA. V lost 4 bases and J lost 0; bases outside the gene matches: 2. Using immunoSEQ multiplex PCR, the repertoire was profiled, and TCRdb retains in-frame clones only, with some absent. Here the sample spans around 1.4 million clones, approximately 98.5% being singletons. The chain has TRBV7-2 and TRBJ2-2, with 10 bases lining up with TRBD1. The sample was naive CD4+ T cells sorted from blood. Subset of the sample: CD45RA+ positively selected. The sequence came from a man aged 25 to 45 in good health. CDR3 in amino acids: CASSSGTGANTGELFF. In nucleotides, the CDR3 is TGTGCCAGCAGCTCTGGGACAGGGGCGAACACCGGGGAGCTGTTTTTT.